The 9 T cell receptor beta chains listed next were all sequenced from one sample in a study of T cells in Graves' hyperthyroidism and ophthalmopathy. RNA transcripts gave rise to amplified TCR beta CDR3 regions. HTBI primers were employed in a first-round RT-PCR of the TCR CDR3. One entry per CDR3 protein, called by TCRdb with MiXCR from the multiplex PCR reads. The repertoire includes a few hundred thousand distinct CDR3 sequences, about 45% of them detected once, and 7.5% to 8.5% sits in the top ten. Sequenced: peripheral blood or thyroid tissue (not recorded which). The source is a woman younger than 35 with Graves' hyperthyroidism.

This chain connects TRBV11-3 to TRBJ2-7; 8 positions match TRBD2. Germline V gene data show CDR1 as SGHNT and CDR2 as YENEEA. V gave up 1 base and J gave up 2 bases; unmatched junction bases: 10. CDR3 length equals 17 residues. This chain's CDR3 is CASSLGVRGTRPYEQYF. CDR3 in DNA: TGTGCCAGCAGCTTAGGTGTTAGAGGGACTAGACCCTACGAGCAGTACTTC.

Notes on this clonotype: Germline is not matched at one junction end, which may reflect a read error. J is TRBJ1-2 and V is TRBV7-8; 8 nucleotides match TRBD1. The CDR3 is made up of 12 amino acids. Germline V lookup: CDR1 SGHVS, CDR2 FQNEAQ. The CDR3 spells CASSLGSGGRTF. For the CDR3, the DNA is TGTGCCAGCAGCTTAGGGTCAGGGGGCCGCACATTC.

The rearrangement links TRBV7-6 to TRBJ2-7; TRBD1 is a possible D gene (5 bases). The CDR3 is 11 residues long. Per the germline V gene, CDR1 is SGHVS and CDR2 is FNYEAQ. CDR3 protein: CARDQGYEQYF. For the CDR3, the DNA is TGTGCTAGAGATCAGGGTTACGAGCAGTACTTC. Full variable domain (outside the CDR3, taken from reference TRBV7-6 and TRBJ2-7): GAGVSQSPRYKVTKRGQDVALRCDPISGHVSLYWYRQALGQGPEFLTYFNYEAQQDKSGLPNDRFSAERPEGSISTLTIQRTEQRDSAMYRCARDQGYEQYFGPGTRLTVT.

This clonotype was seen only a few times. The chain combines TRBV30 with TRBJ2-7, with D hard to call. The germline CDR1 and CDR2 sequences are GTSNPN and SVGIG (reference sequence). V dropped 0 bases and J dropped 0 bases, with 12 bases sitting between them. This CDR3 has 15 residues. The CDR3 reads CAWSVRQVSSYEQYF. The CDR3, as DNA: TGTGCCTGGAGTGTACGCCAGGTCAGCTCCTACGAGCAGTACTTC.

This clonotype was seen a handful of times. The V call is TRBV29-1, the J call TRBJ2-1; the match to TRBD1 covers 8 bases. Germline V gene sequence: CDR1 SQVTM, CDR2 ANQGSEA. V lost 2 bases, J lost 7 bases, and 1 base stayed unmatched. The CDR3 consists of 12 residues. The CDR3 loop is CSVERQGNEQFF. The CDR3 DNA reads as TGCAGCGTTGAACGACAGGGGAATGAGCAGTTCTTC.

At least ten counts were recorded for this clonotype. The gene calls are TRBV6-2 or TRBV6-3 and TRBJ2-7, with 12 bases identical to TRBD2. CDR1 and CDR2 (germline): MNHEY, SVGEGT. V shed 6 bases, J shed 3 bases, and the junction held 9 bases outside the gene matches. The CDR3 loop spans 16 amino acids. The CDR3 reads CASSTTSGRTVYEQYF. CDR3 nucleotides: TGTGCCAGCAGCACAACTAGCGGGAGGACCGTCTACGAGCAGTACTTC.

This clonotype has ten or more counts. The chain recombines TRBV9 with TRBJ1-5; 11 nucleotides line up with TRBD1. Germline assignment: CDR1 SGDLS and CDR2 YYNGEE. The trim removed 6 bases at V and 4 bases at J, leaving 6 bases unmatched. The CDR3 has 15 residues. CDR3 in DNA: TGTGCCAGCAACGAGGGACAGGGGGTTAATCAGCCCCAGCATTTT. Its translation: CASNEGQGVNQPQHF.

This clonotype was counted at least ten times. The chain has TRBV29-1 and TRBJ2-5, with TRBD1 as a possible D gene (5 bases). The ends were cut back, 4 bases at V and 3 bases at J, with 9 bases in the middle. The length of the CDR3 is 12 residues. The germline V gene encodes CDR1 SQVTM and CDR2 ANQGSEA. CDR3 loop: CSVGAGKETQYF. The CDR3 nucleotides read TGCAGCGTTGGAGCAGGGAAAGAGACCCAGTACTTC.

The rearrangement joins TRBV11-2 to TRBJ2-2; 8 nucleotides align to TRBD2. Germline V gene sequence: CDR1 SGHAT, CDR2 FQNNGV. The ends lost 4 bases at V and 1 base at J; junction bases unmatched: 5. The CDR3 extends over 16 amino acids. The DNA of the CDR3 is TGTGCCAGCAGCTACATAGCGGGGATGAACACCGGGGAGCTGTTTTTT. Residues: CASSYIAGMNTGELFF. Full variable domain (outside the CDR3, taken from reference TRBV11-2 and TRBJ2-2): EAGVAQSPRYKIIEKRQSVAFWCNPISGHATLYWYQQILGQGPKLLIQFQNNGVVDDSQLPKDRFSAERLKGVDSTLKIQPAKLEDSAVYLCASSYIAGMNTGELFFGEGSRLTVL.